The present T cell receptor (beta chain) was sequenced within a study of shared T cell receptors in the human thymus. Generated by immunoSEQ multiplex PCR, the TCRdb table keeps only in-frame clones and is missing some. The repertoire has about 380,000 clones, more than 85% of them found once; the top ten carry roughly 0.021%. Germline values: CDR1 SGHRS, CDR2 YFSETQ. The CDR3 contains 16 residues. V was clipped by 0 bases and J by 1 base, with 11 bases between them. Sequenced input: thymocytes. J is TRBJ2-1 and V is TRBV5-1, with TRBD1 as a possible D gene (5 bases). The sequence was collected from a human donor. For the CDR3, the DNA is TGCGCCAGCAGCTTGGGGGGCAGGGAATCCTACAATGAGCAGTTCTTC. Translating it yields CASSLGGRESYNEQFF.